Detailed here is one T cell receptor (beta chain). These data are taken from a study of T cell responses to AZD1222 COVID-19 vaccine. Some clones are missing from TCRdb's copy, which holds only in-frame ones; the method was immunoSEQ multiplex PCR. The sample consists of approximately 100,000 clones, roughly 91% of them appearing once. V shed 5 bases and J 4 bases; nucleotides not matched to a gene: 4. The CDR3 sequence is 14 residues long. Germline CDR1 and CDR2: LNHNV and YYDKDF (reference sequence). Sequenced here: peripheral blood, sampled on day 0 of AZD1222 vaccination. This receptor was obtained from an adult in good health. The V and J genes are TRBV15 and TRBJ1-2, with TRBD1 identical over 10 bases. The CDR3 sequence is CATSRDRGAYGYTF. The CDR3 bases are TGTGCCACCAGCCGGGACAGGGGAGCCTATGGCTACACCTTC. Looking up the rest from reference TRBV15 and TRBJ1-2 gives the full variable domain: DAMVIQNPRYQVTQFGKPVTLSCSQTLNHNVMYWYQQKSSQAPKLLFHYYDKDFNNEADTPDNFQSRRPNTSFCFLDIRSPGLGDTAMYLCATSRDRGAYGYTFGSGTRLTVV.